The source of this T cell receptor (beta chain) is a study of graft-versus-host responses after intestinal transplantation. The overall study: Recipients got multivisceral, liver-intestinal, or isolated intestinal transplants. Study conclusions and caveats: Recipient marrow contained GvH clones, some of which appeared first in ileum or blood.

Sequencing was performed with immunoSEQ multiplex PCR; in TCRdb, only in-frame clones are kept and a portion is missing. The repertoire consists of roughly 93,000 clones, with 85% to 95% occurring once and the leading ten covering 0.45% to 0.55%. About this clone itself: Its antigen is not identified.

This TCR came from a human donor who received an intestinal transplant. Here the sequenced sample was unstimulated CD8+ T cells sorted from spleen or lymph node cells, taken before intestinal transplant.

CDR3 sequence: CASSEGTSGTDTQYF. The CDR3 region has the DNA TGTGCCAGCAGCGAAGGGACTAGCGGAACAGATACGCAGTATTTT. The chain links TRBV9 to TRBJ2-3; TRBD2 matches at 11 bases. Per germline, CDR1 SGDLS and CDR2 YYNGEE. The CDR3 has 15 residues. Unmatched junction bases numbered 3, after V lost 3 bases and J lost 3 bases. Filled out from reference TRBV9 and TRBJ2-3, the complete variable domain reads DSGVTQTPKHLITATGQRVTLRCSPRSGDLSVYWYQQSLDQGLQFLIQYYNGEERAKGNILERFSAQQFPDLHSELNLSSLELGDSALYFCASSEGTSGTDTQYFGPGTRLTVL.